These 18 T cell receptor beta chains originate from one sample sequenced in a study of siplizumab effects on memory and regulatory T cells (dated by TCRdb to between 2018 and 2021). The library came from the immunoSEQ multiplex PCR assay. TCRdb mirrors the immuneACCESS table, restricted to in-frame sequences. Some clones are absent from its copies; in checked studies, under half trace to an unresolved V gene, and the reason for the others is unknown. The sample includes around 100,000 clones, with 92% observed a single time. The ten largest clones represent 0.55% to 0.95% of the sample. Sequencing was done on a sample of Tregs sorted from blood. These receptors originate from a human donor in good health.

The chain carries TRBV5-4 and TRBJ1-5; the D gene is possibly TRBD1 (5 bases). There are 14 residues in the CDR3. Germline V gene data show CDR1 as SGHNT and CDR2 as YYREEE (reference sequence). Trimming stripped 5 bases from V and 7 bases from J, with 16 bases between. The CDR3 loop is CASSSGGVGQPQHF. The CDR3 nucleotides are TGTGCCAGCAGTTCGGGGGGGGTAGGGCAGCCCCAGCATTTT.

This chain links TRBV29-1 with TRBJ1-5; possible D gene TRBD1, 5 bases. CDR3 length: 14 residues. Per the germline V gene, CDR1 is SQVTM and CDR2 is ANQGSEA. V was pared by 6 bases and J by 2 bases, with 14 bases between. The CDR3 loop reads CSVPWGWGNQPQHF. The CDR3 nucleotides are TGCAGCGTCCCCTGGGGGTGGGGCAATCAGCCCCAGCATTTT.

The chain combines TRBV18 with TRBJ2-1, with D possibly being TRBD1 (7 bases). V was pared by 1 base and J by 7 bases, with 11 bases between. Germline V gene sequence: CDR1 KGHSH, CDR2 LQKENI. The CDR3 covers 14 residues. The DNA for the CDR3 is TGTGCCAGCTCACCACAGGGGGCGGGGAATGAGCAGTTCTTC. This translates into CASSPQGAGNEQFF.

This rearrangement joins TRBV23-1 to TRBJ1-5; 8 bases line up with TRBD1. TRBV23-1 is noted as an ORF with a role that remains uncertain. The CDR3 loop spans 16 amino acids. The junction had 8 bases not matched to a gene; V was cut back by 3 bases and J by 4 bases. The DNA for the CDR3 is TGCGCCAGCAGTCAGTCTGGGACAGGAACAAATCAGCCCCAGCATTTT. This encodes CASSQSGTGTNQPQHF.

In DNA, the CDR3 is TGTGCCATCAGTGGGGGACTAGCGGGAGGAAGTGGCACAGATACGCAGTATTTT. Its protein is CAISGGLAGGSGTDTQYF. The chain couples TRBV10-3 to TRBJ2-3; 15 bases fit TRBD2. The ends lost 4 bases at V and 1 base at J; junction bases unmatched: 6. There are 18 residues in the CDR3. Germline CDR1 ENHRY, CDR2 SYGVKD.

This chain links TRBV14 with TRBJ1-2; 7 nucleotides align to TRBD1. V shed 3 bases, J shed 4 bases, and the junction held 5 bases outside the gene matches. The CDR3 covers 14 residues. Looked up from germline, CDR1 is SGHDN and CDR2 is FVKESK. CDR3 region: CASSHLDRRYGYTF. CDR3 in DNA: TGTGCCAGCAGCCACCTGGACAGGCGCTATGGCTACACCTTC.

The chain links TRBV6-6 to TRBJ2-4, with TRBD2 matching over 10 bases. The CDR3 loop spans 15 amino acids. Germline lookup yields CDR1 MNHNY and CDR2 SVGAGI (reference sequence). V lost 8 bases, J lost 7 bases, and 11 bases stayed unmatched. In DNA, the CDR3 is TGTGCCAGCCGTCATTCACTAGCGGGACTGAACATTCAGTACTTC. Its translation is CASRHSLAGLNIQYF.

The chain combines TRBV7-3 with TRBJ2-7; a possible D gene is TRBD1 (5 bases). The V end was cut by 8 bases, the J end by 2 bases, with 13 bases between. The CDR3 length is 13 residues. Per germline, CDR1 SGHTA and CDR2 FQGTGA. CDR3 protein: CASYDSGTYEQYF. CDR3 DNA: TGTGCCAGCTATGACTCAGGGACCTACGAGCAGTACTTC.

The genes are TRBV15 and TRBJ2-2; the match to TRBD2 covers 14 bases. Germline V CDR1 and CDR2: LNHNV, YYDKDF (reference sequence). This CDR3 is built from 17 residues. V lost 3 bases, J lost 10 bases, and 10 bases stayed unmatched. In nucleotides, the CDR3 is TGTGCCACCAGCAGGCGGGAAGGGACTAGCGGGAGTGCGGAGCTGTTTTTT. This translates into CATSRREGTSGSAELFF.

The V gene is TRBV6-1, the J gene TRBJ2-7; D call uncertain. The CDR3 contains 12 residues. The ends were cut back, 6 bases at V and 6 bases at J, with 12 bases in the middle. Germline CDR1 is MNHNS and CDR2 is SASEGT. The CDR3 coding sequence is TGTGCCAGCAGCCCGAAAGGGATCGAGCAGTACTTC. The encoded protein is CASSPKGIEQYF.

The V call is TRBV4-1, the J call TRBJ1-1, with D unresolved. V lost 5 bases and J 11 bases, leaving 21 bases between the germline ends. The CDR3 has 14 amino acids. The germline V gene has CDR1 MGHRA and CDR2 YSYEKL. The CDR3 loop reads CASSVPQMGSRAFF. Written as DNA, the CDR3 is TGCGCCAGCAGCGTACCTCAAATGGGCAGTCGGGCTTTCTTT.

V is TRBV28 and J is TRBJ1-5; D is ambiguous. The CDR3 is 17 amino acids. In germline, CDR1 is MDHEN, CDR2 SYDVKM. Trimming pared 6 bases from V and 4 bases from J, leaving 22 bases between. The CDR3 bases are TGTGCCAGCAGAACCCTTAAATGGGTCGGTCCGAATCAGCCCCAGCATTTT. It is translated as CASRTLKWVGPNQPQHF.

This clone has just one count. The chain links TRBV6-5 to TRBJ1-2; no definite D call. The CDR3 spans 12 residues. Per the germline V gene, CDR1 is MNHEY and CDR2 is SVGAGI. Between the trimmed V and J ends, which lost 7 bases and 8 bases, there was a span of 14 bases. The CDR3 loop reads CASKQLWEGYTF. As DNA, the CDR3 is TGTGCCAGCAAACAGCTCTGGGAGGGCTACACCTTC.

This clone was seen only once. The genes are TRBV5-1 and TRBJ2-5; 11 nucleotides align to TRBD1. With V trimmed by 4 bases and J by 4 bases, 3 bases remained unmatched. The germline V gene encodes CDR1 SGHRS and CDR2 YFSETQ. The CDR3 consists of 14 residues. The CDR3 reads CASSRTGGRETQYF. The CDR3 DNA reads TGCGCCAGCAGCAGGACAGGGGGCAGAGAGACCCAGTACTTC. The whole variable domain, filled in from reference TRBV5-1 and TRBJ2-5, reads KAGVTQTPRYLIKTRGQQVTLSCSPISGHRSVSWYQQTPGQGLQFLFEYFSETQRNKGNFPGRFSGRQFSNSRSEMNVSTLELGDSALYLCASSRTGGRETQYFGPGTRLLVL.

CDR3: CASKEQGQTDGYTF. The CDR3 bases are TGTGCCTCCAAAGAACAGGGGCAGACTGATGGCTACACCTTC. The rearrangement joins TRBV19 to TRBJ1-2; 7 nucleotides align to TRBD1. After removal of 11 bases from V and 6 bases from J, the junction contained 15 bases not matched to a gene. The germline V gene encodes CDR1 LNHDA and CDR2 SQIVND (reference sequence). The CDR3 is made up of 14 amino acids.

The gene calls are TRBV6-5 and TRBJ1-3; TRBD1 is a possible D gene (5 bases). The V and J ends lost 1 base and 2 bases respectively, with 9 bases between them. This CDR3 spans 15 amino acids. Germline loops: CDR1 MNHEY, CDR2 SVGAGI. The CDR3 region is CASSYLSRAGNTIYF. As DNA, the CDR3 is TGTGCCAGCAGTTACTTAAGCAGGGCTGGAAACACCATATATTTT.

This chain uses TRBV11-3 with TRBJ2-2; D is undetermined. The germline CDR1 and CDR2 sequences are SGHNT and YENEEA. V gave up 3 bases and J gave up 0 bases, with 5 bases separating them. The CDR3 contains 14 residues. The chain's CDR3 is CASSFGPNTGELFF. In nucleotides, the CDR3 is TGTGCCAGCAGCTTTGGCCCGAACACCGGGGAGCTGTTTTTT.

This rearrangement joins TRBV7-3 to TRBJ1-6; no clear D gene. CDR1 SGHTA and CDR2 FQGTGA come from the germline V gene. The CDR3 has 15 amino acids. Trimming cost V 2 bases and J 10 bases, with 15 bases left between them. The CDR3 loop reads CASSLLPGVASPLHF. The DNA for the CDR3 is TGTGCCAGCAGCTTATTGCCCGGGGTAGCGTCACCCCTCCACTTT. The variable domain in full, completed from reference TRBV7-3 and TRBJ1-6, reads GAGVSQTPSNKVTEKGKYVELRCDPISGHTALYWYRQSLGQGPEFLIYFQGTGAADDSGLPNDRFFAVRPEGSVSTLKIQRTERGDSAVYLCASSLLPGVASPLHFGNGTRLTVT.